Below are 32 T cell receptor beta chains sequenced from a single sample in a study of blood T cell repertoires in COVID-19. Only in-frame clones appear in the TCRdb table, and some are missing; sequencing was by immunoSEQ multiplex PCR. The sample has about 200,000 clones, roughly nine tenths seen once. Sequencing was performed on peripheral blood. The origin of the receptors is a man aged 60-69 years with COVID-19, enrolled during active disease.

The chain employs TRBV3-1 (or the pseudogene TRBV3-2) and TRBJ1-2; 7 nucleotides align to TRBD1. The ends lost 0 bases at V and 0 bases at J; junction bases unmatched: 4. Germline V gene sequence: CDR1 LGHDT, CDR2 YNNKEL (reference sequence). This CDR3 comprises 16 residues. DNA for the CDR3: TGTGCCAGCAGCCAAGAAAACAGGGGCTCTAACTATGGCTACACCTTC. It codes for CASSQENRGSNYGYTF.

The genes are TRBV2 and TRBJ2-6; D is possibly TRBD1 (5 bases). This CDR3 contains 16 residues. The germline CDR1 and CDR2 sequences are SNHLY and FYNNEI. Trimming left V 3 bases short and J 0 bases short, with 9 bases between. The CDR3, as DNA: TGTGCCAGCAGTGAGGGGCGTAACTCTGGGGCCAACGTCCTGACTTTC. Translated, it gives CASSEGRNSGANVLTF.

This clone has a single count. CDR3: CASSSSGTLSGNTIYF. The CDR3 region has the DNA TGTGCCAGCAGCTCTTCCGGGACACTCTCTGGAAACACCATATATTTT. This sequence joins TRBV5-6 and TRBJ1-3; D is perhaps TRBD1 (6 bases). Between the trimmed V and J ends, which lost 3 bases and 0 bases, there was a span of 13 bases. There are 16 residues in the CDR3. Germline V gene lookup returns CDR1 SGHDT and CDR2 YYEEEE.

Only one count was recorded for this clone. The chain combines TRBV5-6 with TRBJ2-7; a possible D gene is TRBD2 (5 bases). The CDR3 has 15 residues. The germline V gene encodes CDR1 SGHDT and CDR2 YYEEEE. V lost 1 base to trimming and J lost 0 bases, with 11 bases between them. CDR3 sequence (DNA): TGTGCCAGCAGCTTGAGGACTCTGAGCTCCTACGAGCAGTACTTC. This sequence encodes CASSLRTLSSYEQYF.

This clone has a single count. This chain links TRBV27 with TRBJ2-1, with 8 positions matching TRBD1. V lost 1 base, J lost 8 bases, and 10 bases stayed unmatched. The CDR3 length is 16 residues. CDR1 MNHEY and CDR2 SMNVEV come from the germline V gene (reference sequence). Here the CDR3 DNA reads TGTGCCAGCAGTTTATTCGCTGGGACAGGAGGACATGAGCAGTTCTTC. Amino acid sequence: CASSLFAGTGGHEQFF.

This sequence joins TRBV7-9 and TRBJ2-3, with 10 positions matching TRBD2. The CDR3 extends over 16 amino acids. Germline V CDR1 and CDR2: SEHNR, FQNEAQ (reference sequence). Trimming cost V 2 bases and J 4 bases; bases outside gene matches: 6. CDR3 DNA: TGTGCCAGCAGCTTACGGCTAGCGGGGGTGGCAGATACGCAGTATTTT. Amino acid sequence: CASSLRLAGVADTQYF.

CDR3 DNA sequence: TGTGCCAGTAGTTTTACAGGGAGCGAGCAGTACTTC. This sequence encodes CASSFTGSEQYF. The chain links TRBV19 to TRBJ2-7; possible D gene TRBD1, 6 bases. V was cut by 5 bases and J by 6 bases, with 11 bases left in between. CDR1 LNHDA and CDR2 SQIVND come from the germline V gene (reference sequence). This CDR3 region has 12 residues.

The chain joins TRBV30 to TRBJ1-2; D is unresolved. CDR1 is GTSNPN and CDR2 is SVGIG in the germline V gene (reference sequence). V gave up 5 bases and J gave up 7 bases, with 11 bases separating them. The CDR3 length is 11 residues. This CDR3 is CAWWTAAGYTF. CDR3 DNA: TGTGCCTGGTGGACTGCTGCTGGCTACACCTTC.

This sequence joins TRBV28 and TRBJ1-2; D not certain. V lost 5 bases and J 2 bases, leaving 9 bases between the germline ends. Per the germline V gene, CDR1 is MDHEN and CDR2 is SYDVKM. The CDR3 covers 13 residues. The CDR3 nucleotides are TGTGCCAGCAGTCCTCGCCTAAACTATGGCTACACCTTC. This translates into CASSPRLNYGYTF.

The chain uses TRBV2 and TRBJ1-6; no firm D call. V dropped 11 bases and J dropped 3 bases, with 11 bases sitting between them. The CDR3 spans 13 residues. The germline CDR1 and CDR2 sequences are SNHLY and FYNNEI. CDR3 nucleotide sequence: TGTGCCTTTGGGCAGGACTATAATTCACCCCTCCACTTT. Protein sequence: CAFGQDYNSPLHF.

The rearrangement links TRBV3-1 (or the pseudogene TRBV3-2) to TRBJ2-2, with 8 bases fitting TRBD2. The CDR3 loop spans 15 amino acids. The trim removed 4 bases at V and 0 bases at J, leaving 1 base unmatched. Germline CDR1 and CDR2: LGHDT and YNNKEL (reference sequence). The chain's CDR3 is CASSRGGTNTGELFF. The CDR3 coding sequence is TGTGCCAGCAGCCGCGGGGGGACGAACACCGGGGAGCTGTTTTTT.

In nucleotides, the CDR3 is TGCGCCAGCAGCCAACCCGACAGGGGATCTGCAACTAATGAAAAACTGTTTTTT. Amino acid sequence: CASSQPDRGSATNEKLFF. The genes are TRBV4-3 and TRBJ1-4; 8 bases line up with TRBD1. The V segment lost 2 bases and the J segment 0 bases; nucleotides outside the gene matches: 8. Germline CDR1 is LGHNA and CDR2 is YSLEER. The CDR3 contains 18 residues.

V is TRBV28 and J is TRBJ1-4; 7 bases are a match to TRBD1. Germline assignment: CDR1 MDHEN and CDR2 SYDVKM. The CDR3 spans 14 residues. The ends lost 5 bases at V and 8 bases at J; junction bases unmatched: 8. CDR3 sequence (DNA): TGTGCCAGCAGTCCCCATATGACAGGGGAAAAACTGTTTTTT. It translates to CASSPHMTGEKLFF. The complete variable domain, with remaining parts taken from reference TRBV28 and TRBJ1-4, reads DVKVTQSSRYLVKRTGEKVFLECVQDMDHENMFWYRQDPGLGLRLIYFSYDVKMKEKGDIPEGYSVSREKKERFSLILESASTNQTSMYLCASSPHMTGEKLFFGSGTQLSVL.

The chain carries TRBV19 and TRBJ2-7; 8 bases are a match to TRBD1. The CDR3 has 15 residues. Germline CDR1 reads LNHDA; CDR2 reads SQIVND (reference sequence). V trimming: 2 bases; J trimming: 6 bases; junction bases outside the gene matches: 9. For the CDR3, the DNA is TGTGCCAGTAGTATATCCCTCAGGGGGCTTCGCGAGCAGTACTTC. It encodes CASSISLRGLREQYF.

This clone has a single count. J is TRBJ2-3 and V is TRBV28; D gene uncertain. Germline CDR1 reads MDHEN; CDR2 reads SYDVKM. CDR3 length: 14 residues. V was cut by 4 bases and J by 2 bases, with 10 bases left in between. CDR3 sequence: CASSSLDPTDTQYF. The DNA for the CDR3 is TGTGCCAGCAGTTCGCTAGATCCCACAGATACGCAGTATTTT.

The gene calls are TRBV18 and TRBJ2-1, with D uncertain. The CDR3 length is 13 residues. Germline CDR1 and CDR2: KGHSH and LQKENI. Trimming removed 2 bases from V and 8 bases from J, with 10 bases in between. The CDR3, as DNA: TGTGCCAGCTCACCAACGACATTGCATGAGCAGTTCTTC. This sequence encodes CASSPTTLHEQFF.

CDR3 sequence: CAWSVFGRVENIQYF. DNA for the CDR3: TGTGCCTGGAGTGTATTCGGGAGGGTCGAAAACATTCAGTACTTC. The chain recombines TRBV30 with TRBJ2-4; 8 bases fit TRBD2. This CDR3 is 15 amino acids long. From germline, CDR1 is GTSNPN and CDR2 SVGIG (reference sequence). The V and J ends lost 0 bases and 5 bases, in that order; junction bases with no gene match: 6.

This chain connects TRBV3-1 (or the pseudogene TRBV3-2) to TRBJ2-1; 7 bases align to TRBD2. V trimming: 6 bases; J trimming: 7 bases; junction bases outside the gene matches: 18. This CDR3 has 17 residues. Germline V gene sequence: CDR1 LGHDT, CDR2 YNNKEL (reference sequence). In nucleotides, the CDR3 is TGTGCCAGCAGTCACGGTACTAGCGCGTCATTAGGGAATGAGCAGTTCTTC. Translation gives CASSHGTSASLGNEQFF.

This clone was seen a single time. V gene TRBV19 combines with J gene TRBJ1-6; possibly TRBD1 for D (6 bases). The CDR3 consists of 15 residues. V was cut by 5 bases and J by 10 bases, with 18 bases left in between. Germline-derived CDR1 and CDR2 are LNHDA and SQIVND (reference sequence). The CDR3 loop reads CASSPSRQVNSPLHF. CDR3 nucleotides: TGTGCCAGTAGTCCTTCTCGACAGGTTAACTCACCCCTCCACTTT.

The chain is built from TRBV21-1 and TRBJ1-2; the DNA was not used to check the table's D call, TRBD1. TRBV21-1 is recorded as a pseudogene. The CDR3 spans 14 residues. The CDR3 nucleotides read TGTGCCAGCAGCAAGGCAGATTTAAACTATGGCTACACCTTC. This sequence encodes CASSKADLNYGYTF.

CDR3 sequence (DNA): TGCGCCAGCAGCCAAGATATGGGCGGGACAGGGAGGTCGGAAAAACTGTTTTTT. As protein: CASSQDMGGTGRSEKLFF. The rearrangement joins TRBV4-1 to TRBJ1-4; 9 bases fit TRBD1. The CDR3 is made up of 18 amino acids. Trimming took 0 bases from V and 8 from J; bases not matched to a gene: 13. Germline CDR1 and CDR2: MGHRA and YSYEKL.

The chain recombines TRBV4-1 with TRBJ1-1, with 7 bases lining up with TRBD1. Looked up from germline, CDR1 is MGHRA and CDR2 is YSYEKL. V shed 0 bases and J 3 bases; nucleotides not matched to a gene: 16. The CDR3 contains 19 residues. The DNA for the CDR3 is TGCGCCAGCAGCCAAGAACCCAGGACAGGATTGGGTTGGGACACTGAAGCTTTCTTT. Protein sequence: CASSQEPRTGLGWDTEAFF.

This chain's CDR3 is CASDEGGRELFF. The DNA of the CDR3 is TGTGCCAGTGACGAAGGGGGTCGGGAGCTGTTTTTT. This chain joins TRBV19 and TRBJ2-2, with D possibly being TRBD1 (6 bases). CDR1 and CDR2 from the germline V gene are LNHDA and SQIVND (reference sequence). The CDR3 totals 12 residues. The V and J ends lost 8 bases and 9 bases respectively, with 13 bases between them.

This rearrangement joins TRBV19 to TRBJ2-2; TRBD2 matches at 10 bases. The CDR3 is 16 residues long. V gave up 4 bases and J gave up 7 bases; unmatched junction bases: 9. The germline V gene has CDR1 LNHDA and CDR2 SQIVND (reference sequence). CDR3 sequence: CASSTLAGVDVGELFF. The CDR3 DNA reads TGTGCCAGTAGTACCCTAGCGGGAGTAGATGTCGGGGAGCTGTTTTTT.

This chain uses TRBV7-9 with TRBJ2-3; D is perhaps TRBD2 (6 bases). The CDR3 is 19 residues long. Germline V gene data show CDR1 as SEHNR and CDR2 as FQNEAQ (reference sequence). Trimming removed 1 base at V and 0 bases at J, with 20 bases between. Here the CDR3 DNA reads TGTGCCAGCAGCTTAGATCTGATCTTCGGGGGACTCAGCACAGATACGCAGTATTTT. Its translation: CASSLDLIFGGLSTDTQYF.

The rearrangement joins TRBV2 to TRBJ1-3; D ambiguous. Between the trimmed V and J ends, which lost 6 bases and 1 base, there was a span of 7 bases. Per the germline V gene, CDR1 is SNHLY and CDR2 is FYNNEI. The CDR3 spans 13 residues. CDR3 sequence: CASREGSGNTIYF. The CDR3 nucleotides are TGTGCCAGCAGGGAGGGTTCTGGAAACACCATATATTTT.

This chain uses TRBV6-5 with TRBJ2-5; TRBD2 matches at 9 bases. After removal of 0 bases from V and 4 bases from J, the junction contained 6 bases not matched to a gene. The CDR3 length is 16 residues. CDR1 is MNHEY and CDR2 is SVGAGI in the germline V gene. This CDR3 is CASSYSPSGRSETQYF. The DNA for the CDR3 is TGTGCCAGCAGTTACTCGCCCAGCGGGAGGTCAGAGACCCAGTACTTC.

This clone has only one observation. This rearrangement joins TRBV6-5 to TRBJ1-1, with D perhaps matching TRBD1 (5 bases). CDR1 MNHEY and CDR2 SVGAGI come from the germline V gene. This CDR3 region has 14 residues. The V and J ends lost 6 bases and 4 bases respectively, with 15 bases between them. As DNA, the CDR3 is TGTGCCAGCAGCCCCCCCGGAGGGGCCACTGAAGCTTTCTTT. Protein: CASSPPGGATEAFF.

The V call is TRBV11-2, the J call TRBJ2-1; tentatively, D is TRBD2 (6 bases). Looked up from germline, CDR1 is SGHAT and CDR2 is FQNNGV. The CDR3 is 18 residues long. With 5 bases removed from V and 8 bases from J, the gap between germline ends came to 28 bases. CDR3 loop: CASSRSPARLVLRDEQFF. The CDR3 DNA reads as TGTGCCAGCAGCAGATCTCCCGCCCGACTAGTCCTCCGTGATGAGCAGTTCTTC.

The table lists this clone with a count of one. As DNA, the CDR3 is TGCGCCAGCAGCCTGGGTCCCGGACAGGGGGCCTACGAGCAGTACTTC. Amino acid sequence: CASSLGPGQGAYEQYF. The rearrangement links TRBV5-1 to TRBJ2-7; TRBD1 matches 10 bases. This CDR3 contains 16 residues. The V gene end was trimmed by 4 bases and the J gene end by 2 bases; junction bases not matched to a gene: 9. CDR1 and CDR2 (germline): SGHRS, YFSETQ. The whole variable domain, filled in from reference TRBV5-1 and TRBJ2-7, reads KAGVTQTPRYLIKTRGQQVTLSCSPISGHRSVSWYQQTPGQGLQFLFEYFSETQRNKGNFPGRFSGRQFSNSRSEMNVSTLELGDSALYLCASSLGPGQGAYEQYFGPGTRLTVT.

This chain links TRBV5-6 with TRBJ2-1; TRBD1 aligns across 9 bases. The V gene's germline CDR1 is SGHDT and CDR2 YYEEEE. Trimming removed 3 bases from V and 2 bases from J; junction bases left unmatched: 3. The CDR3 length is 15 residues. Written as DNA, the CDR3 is TGTGCCAGCAGCTCGGGACAGGGAACCTACAATGAGCAGTTCTTC. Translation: CASSSGQGTYNEQFF.

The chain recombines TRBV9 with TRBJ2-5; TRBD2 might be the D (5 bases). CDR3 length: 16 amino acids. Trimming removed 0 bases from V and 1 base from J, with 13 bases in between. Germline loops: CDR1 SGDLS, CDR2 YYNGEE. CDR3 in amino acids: CASSVGGNSRQETQYF. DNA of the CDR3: TGTGCCAGCAGCGTAGGAGGGAACAGTCGCCAAGAGACCCAGTACTTC.